This T cell receptor beta chain was observed in a study of T cells after yellow fever vaccination. From the 5' RACE reads, TCRdb called clonotypes with MiXCR, one entry per CDR3 protein. Among about 120,000 distinct CDR3 sequences, about 7% were seen once, and the ten largest hold 2.7%. Study observations and caveats: A large majority of primary-vaccination clones showed up again after the booster (under 98% CD4, around 90% CD8). A limited proportion of clonotypes was detected within both the CD4 and CD8 compartments. The presence of abundant clonotypes contaminating from the bulk population was possible in FACS-sorted repertoires.

With regard to this clonotype: Its specificity is not known. A much larger clonotype is one base distant, so this may be a read error.

CDR3 length equals 13 residues. Per the germline V gene, CDR1 is SEHNR and CDR2 is FQNEAQ (reference sequence). This chain uses TRBV7-9 with TRBJ1-1, with TRBD1 matching 8 bases. The sample was CD4+ T cells sorted from PBMCs, taken approximately 40 days after the first yellow fever vaccination. The receptor was derived from a man between 18 and 35 years old who received the YFV17D yellow fever vaccine. The CDR3 DNA follows: TGTGCCACTATGGGACAGGTGAACTCTGAAGCTTTCTTT. It specifies CATMGQVNSEAFF.